The clone carrying this T cell receptor beta chain was seen a single time. The record originates from a study of blood T cell repertoires in COVID-19. In the study overall: The United States, Italy and Spain provided the acute and convalescent COVID-19 samples. The analysed material was cDNA or gDNA that came from T cells, B-cell-depleted T cells, or PBMCs.

Per the original data handling: Estimation of nucleated cell counts relied on the amplification of reference gene primers. Sequenced by immunoSEQ multiplex PCR; TCRdb stores in-frame clones only, minus some. The V and J calls and clone size are taken from that table; D and trimming were inferred from the DNA. The repertoire holds about 290,000 clones, with approximately 80% as singletons. CDR1 and CDR2 from the germline V gene are SGHAT and FQNNGV. This CDR3 spans 15 amino acids. Between the trimmed V and J ends, which lost 2 bases and 5 bases, there was a span of 16 bases. The receptor comes from a woman between 50 and 59 years old with active or convalescent COVID-19. The chain has TRBV11-2 and TRBJ2-7, with TRBD1 as a possible D gene (6 bases). The sequencing input was peripheral blood. In DNA form, the CDR3 reads TGTGCCAGCAGCTTAAGGTCAGGGGCCGTTCACGAGCAGTACTTC. It yields the protein CASSLRSGAVHEQYF.